The 2 T cell receptor beta chains in this list originate from one sample, sequenced in a study of T cells expressing NK-cell markers. TCRdb reanalyzed the 5' RACE reads and collapses them to one entry per CDR3 protein, without DNA. The table lists just under 150,000 distinct CDR3 sequences, with 9.5% to 15% in the top ten. Sequencing used blood T cells: a sorted CD56 or NKG2C T cell subset, CD4+ or CD8+ T cells, or bulk PBMC T cells (not recorded which). The origin of the receptors is a man aged 18 to 30 in good health.

This rearrangement joins TRBV27 to TRBJ2-4; with no DNA, the TCRdb D assignment of TRBD2 cannot be verified. Germline V gene lookup returns CDR1 MNHEY and CDR2 SMNVEV (reference sequence). This CDR3 is 15 amino acids long. The CDR3 protein is CASSSSGTSGNIQYF.

The gene calls are TRBV13 and TRBJ2-6; the D call of TRBD1 rests on TCRdb alone, since no DNA is present to check it. CDR3 length equals 17 residues. Germline V gene data show CDR1 as PRHDT and CDR2 as FYEKMQ (reference sequence). The CDR3 sequence is CASSFAIWGSGANVLTF.